This is a list of T cell receptor beta chains from one sample in a study of cytomegalovirus exposure and HLA in healthy donors. Sequencing used immunoSEQ multiplex PCR; TCRdb keeps in-frame clones, though not all of them. The sample records about 140,000 clones, 75% being singletons. Sequencing used PBMCs. Every receptor here comes from a man younger than 35 in good health and CMV-seropositive. The conserved cysteine and the conserved F or W are not part of the CDR3 here. Size tells how often a clone was seen (once, few, many) or the class of an expanded clone, and some rows leave it out.

v_gene	abundance	CDR3aa
TRBV5-4	.	ASSLGQGYTDTQY
TRBV28	once	ASSHPGSRDYGYT
TRBV6-1	.	ASSEAQPGGPGELF
TRBV19	few	ASSTTSGSYEQY
TRBV11-2	.	ASSFTLAKPQH
TRBV5-1	.	ASSSLAGGVGDTQY
TRBV4-2	.	ASSQEWVGGRGYT
TRBV4-2	.	ASSQGTTAASSGNTIY
TRBV14	.	ASSRGGGCEQF
TRBV7-8	.	ASSFPLGGPSGNTIY
TRBV18	.	ASSPRLSGELF
TRBV11-3	.	ASSLDGTGVGTDTQY
TRBV7-9	.	ASSLAAGDEQF
TRBV30	.	AWSVRDNQPQH
TRBV30	.	AWTGTRSYEQY
TRBV6-6	.	ASRAGSFEQY
TRBV5-1	.	ASSLAVSRIYNEQF
TRBV6-6	few	ASSLRTGAYEQY
TRBV21-1	.	ASSKALWGGGTQNYGYT
TRBV5-4	.	ASSPGTGSEKLF
TRBV5-1	.	ASSYQGNGYT
TRBV19	.	ASSIVPAGVQVEQF
TRBV19	.	ASSLRGPTGELF
TRBV5-5	.	ASSLGLAGYNEQF